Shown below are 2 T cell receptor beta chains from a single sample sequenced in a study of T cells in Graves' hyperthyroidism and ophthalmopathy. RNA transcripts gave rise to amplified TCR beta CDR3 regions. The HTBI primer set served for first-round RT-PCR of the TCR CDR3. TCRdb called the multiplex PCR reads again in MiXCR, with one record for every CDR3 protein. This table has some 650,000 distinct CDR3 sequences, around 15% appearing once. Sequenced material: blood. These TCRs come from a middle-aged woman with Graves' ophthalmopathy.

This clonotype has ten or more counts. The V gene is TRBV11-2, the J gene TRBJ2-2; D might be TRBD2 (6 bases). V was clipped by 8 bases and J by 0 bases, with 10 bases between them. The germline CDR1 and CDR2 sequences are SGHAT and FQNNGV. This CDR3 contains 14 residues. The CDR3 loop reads CASVLAPNTGELFF. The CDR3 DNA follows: TGTGCCAGCGTCCTAGCGCCGAACACCGGGGAGCTGTTTTTT.

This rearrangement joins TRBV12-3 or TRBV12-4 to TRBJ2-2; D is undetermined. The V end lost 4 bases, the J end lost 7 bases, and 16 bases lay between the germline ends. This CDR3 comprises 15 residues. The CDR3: CASSSDGPYNGELFF. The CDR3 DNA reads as TGTGCCAGCAGTTCGGACGGGCCTTACAACGGGGAGCTGTTTTTT.